This TCR beta chain comes out of a study of blood T cell repertoires in COVID-19 (dated by TCRdb to 2018 to 2020). About the investigation overall: The collaborator samples originated in the United States, Italy and Spain and spanned the acute and convalescent phases of COVID-19. Nearly every sample came with metadata listing a de-identified subject ID, COVID-19 status, age in years and sex. The samples were drawn from the first 160 participants of the ongoing ImmuneRACE study and from 1,254 subjects provided by 6 global collaborators. The repertoires were made available in a free public database intended to serve as a resource for research on the immune response to SARS-CoV-2. The prospective study material was composed of cDNA or gDNA derived from T cells, B-cell-depleted T cells, or PBMCs. Deeply sampled blood TCRbeta repertoires from subjects exposed to, actively infected with, or recovered from COVID-19 were included in the dataset. HLA class I and class II types, where available, came from metadata supplied by the sample provider rather than from assay-based typing. Broader findings and caveats from the paper: Clinical and demographic metadata were provided uncurated, with the amount varying by source and participant.

Sequences SGHRS (CDR1) and YFSETQ (CDR2) are obtained from the germline V gene. From cysteine to phenylalanine, the CDR3 is 13 amino acids long. Just CDR3 DNA is preserved here, 39 bases in frame from base 1. V is clipped by 0 bases and J by 7 bases, and the sequence between their germline boundaries is 7 bases long. Participants in the prospective study were aged 18 to 89 years, lived in approximately 26 United States geographic areas, and enrolled through a virtual design. To assign participants to cohorts, the prospective study relied on clinical history that participants themselves reported in a screening survey and a study questionnaire. Recovered participants in ImmuneRACE Cohort 3 were defined as having two consecutive negative NP/OP PCR tests, clearance from a healthcare professional, or resolution of symptoms. Each participant in the prospective study had whole blood, serum and a nasopharyngeal or oropharyngeal swab collected by mobile phlebotomists. Participants in the prospective study had the option to provide additional blood draws and questionnaires over a 2-month period. Prospective study blood samples were shipped either frozen or at room temperature before DNA extraction.

To note about this clone: Its antigen is unknown. It has no much larger one-base neighbor in the sample; base qualities were not kept.

TCRbeta CDR3 regions were amplified from genomic DNA using the immunoSEQ Assay, a bias-controlled multiplex PCR. Per the original workflow: Nucleated cell counts per sample were estimated from amplification of reference gene primers within the assay. To quantify the absolute abundance of each unique TCRbeta CDR3 rearrangement, sequence reads were collapsed and filtered. For each sample, productive Simpson clonality was calculated as the square root of Simpson's diversity index over productive rearrangements. TCRdb carries this immuneACCESS record with in-frame sequences only. Its versions omit some clonotypes, under half of them owing to an unresolved V gene in the studies checked, with the rest unexplained. V and J calls and clone size are those listed in that table; D and trimming were worked out from the DNA. The sample data list about 320,000 clones, and over 70% of these were observed just once. The leading ten clones occupy about 4.7% of the sample.

This receptor chain uses TRBV5-1 and TRBJ1-4; the D gene identity is not certain. The receptor was isolated from a young man who had recovered from COVID-19. Sequenced material: PBMCs or T cells enriched from blood (not recorded which). The CDR3 protein is CASSLEAGEKLFF. At the DNA level, the sequence is TGCGCCAGCAGCTTGGAGGCGGGTGAAAAACTGTTTTTT. Joined to the reference TRBV5-1 and TRBJ1-4 proteins, this CDR3 gives the full variable domain: KAGVTQTPRYLIKTRGQQVTLSCSPISGHRSVSWYQQTPGQGLQFLFEYFSETQRNKGNFPGRFSGRQFSNSRSEMNVSTLELGDSALYLCASSLEAGEKLFFGSGTQLSVL.